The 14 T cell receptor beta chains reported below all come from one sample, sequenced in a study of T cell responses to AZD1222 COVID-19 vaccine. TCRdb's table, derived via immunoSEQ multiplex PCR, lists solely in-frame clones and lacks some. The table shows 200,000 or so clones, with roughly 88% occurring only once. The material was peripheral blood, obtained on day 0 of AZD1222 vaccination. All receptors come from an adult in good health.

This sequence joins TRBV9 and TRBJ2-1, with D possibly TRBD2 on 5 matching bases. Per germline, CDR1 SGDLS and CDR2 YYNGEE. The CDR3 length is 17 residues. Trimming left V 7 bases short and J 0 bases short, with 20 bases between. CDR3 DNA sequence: TGTGCCAGCGGCAAAGTTGCGGGCAGTAGCTCCTACAATGAGCAGTTCTTC. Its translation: CASGKVAGSSSYNEQFF.

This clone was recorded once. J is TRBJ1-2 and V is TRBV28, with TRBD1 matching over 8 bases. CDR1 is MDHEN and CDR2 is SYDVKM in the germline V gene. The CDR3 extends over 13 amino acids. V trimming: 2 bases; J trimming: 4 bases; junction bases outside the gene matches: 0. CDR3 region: CASSLQGAYGYTF. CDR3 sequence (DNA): TGTGCCAGCAGTTTACAGGGGGCCTATGGCTACACCTTC.

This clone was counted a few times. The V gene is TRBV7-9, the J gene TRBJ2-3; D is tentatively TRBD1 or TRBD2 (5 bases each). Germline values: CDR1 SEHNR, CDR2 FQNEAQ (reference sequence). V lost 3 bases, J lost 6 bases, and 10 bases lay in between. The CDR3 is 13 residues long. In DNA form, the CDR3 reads TGTGCCAGCAGCTTGGGGGATTCGGATACGCAGTATTTT. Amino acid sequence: CASSLGDSDTQYF.

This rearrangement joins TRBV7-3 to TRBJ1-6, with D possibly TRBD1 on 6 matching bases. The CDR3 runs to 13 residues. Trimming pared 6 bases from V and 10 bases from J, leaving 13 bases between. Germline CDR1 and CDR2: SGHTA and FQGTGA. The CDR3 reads CASSEQGESPLHF. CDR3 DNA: TGTGCCAGCAGTGAACAGGGAGAATCACCCCTCCACTTT.

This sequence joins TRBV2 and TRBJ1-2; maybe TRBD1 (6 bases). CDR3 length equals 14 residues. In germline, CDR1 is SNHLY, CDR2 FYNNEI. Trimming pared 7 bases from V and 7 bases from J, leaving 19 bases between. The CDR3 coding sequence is TGTGCCAGCATGGGGGACACCGGAGGGAGTGGCTACACCTTC. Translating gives CASMGDTGGSGYTF.

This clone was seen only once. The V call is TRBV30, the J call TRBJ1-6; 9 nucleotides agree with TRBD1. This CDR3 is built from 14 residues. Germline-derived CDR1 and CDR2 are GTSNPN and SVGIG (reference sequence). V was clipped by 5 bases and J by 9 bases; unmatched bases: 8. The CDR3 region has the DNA TGTGCCTGGGTCTCCACAGGGGGCAGTTCACCCCTCCACTTT. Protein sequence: CAWVSTGGSSPLHF. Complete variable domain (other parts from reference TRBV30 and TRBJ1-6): SQTIHQWPATLVQPVGSPLSLECTVEGTSNPNLYWYRQAAGRGLQLLFYSVGIGQISSEVPQNLSASRPQDRQFILSSKKLLLSDSGFYLCAWVSTGGSSPLHFGNGTRLTVT.

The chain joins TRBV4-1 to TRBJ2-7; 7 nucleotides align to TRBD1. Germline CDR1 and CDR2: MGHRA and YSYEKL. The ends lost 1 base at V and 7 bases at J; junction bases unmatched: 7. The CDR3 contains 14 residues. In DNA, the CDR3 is TGCGCCAGCAGCCAAGTGGTAGGGGGCTATGAGCAGTACTTC. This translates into CASSQVVGGYEQYF.

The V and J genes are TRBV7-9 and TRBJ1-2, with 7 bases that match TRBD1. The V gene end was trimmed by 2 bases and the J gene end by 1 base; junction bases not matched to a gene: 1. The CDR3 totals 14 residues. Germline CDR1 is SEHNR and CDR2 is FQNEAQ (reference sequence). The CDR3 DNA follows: TGTGCCAGCAGCTTAACAGGGGTTAACTATGGCTACACCTTC. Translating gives CASSLTGVNYGYTF.

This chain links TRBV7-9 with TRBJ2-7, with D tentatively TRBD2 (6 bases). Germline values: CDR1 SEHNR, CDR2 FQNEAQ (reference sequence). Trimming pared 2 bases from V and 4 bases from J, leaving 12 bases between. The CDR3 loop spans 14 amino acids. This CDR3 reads CASSLSGLAYEQYF. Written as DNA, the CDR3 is TGTGCCAGCAGCTTAAGCGGGCTAGCTTACGAGCAGTACTTC.

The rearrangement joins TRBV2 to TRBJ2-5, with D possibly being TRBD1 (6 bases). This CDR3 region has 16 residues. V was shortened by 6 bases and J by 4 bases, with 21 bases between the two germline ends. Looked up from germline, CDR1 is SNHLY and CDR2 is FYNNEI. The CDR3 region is CASRGPTGPRGETQYF. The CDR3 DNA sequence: TGTGCCAGCAGGGGCCCGACAGGACCTCGGGGAGAGACCCAGTACTTC.

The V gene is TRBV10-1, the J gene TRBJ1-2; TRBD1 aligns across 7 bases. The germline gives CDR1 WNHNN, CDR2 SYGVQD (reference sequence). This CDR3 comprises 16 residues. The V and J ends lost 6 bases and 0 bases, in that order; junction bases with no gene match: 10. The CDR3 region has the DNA TGCGCCAGCAGCGACAGGGATTGGGTTTCTAACTATGGCTACACCTTC. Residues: CASSDRDWVSNYGYTF.

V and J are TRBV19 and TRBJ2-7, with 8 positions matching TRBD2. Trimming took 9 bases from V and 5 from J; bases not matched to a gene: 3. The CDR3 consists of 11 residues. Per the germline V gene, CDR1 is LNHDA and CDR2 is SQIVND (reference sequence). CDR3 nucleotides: TGTGCCAGCCACGGGGGGGACGAGCAGTACTTC. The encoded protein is CASHGGDEQYF.

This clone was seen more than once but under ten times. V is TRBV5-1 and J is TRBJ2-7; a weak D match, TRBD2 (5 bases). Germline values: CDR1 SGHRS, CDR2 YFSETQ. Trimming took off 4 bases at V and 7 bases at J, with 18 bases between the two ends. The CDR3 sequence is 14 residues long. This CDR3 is CASSLDPSTGEQYF. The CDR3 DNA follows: TGCGCCAGCAGCCTGGACCCGTCTACGGGGGAGCAGTACTTC.

The chain's CDR3 is CASSEELGEQYF. CDR3 DNA: TGTGCCAGCAGTGAAGAACTTGGGGAGCAGTACTTC. J is TRBJ2-7 and V is TRBV2, with D uncertain. V gave up 1 base and J gave up 7 bases, with 8 bases separating them. This CDR3 is built from 12 residues. Germline V lookup: CDR1 SNHLY, CDR2 FYNNEI.